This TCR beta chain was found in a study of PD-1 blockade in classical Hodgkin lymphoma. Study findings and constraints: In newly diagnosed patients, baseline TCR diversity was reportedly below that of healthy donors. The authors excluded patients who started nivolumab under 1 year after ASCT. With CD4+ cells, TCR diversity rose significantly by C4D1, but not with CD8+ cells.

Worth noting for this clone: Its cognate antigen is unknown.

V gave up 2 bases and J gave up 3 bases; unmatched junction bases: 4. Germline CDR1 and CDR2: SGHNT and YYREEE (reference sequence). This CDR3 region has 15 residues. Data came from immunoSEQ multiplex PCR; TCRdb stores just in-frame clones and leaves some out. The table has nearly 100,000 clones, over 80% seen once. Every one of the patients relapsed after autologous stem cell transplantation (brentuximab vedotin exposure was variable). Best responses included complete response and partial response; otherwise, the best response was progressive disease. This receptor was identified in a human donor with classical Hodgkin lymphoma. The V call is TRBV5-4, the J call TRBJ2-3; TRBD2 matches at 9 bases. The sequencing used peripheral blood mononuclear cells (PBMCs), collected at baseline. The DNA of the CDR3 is TGTGCCAGCAGCTTCAGTAGCGGGAGTACAGATACGCAGTATTTT. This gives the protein CASSFSSGSTDTQYF.